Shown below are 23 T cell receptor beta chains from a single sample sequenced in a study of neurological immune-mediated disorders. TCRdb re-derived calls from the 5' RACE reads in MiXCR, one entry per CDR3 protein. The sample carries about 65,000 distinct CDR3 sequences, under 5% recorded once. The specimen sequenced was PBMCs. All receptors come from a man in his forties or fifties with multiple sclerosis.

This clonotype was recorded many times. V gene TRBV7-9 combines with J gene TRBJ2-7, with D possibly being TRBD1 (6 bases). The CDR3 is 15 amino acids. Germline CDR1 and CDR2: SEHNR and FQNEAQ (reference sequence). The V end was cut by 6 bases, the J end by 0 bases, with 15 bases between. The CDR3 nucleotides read TGTGCCAGCAGTTTGGGTGGGGGCGACTCCTACGAGCAGTACTTC. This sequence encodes CASSLGGGDSYEQYF. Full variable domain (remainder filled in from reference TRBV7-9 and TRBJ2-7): DTGVSQNPRHKITKRGQNVTFRCDPISEHNRLYWYRQTLGQGPEFLTYFQNEAQLEKSRLLSDRFSAERPKGSFSTLEIQRTEQGDSAMYLCASSLGGGDSYEQYFGPGTRLTVT.

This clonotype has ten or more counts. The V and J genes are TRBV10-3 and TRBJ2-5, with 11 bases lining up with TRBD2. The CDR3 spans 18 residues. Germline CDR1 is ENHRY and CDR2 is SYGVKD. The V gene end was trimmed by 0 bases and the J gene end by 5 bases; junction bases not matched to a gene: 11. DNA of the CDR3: TGTGCCATCAGTGAGTCCCCCGGATTAGCGGGGGGGCAGGAGACCCAGTACTTC. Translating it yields CAISESPGLAGGQETQYF.

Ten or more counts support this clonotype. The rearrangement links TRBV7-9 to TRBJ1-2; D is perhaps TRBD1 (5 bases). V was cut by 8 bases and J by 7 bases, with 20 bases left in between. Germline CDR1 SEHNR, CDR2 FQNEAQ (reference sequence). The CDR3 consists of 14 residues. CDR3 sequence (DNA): TGTGCCAGCCGCACCGCCGGGGGGGTCGTTGGCTACACCTTC. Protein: CASRTAGGVVGYTF.

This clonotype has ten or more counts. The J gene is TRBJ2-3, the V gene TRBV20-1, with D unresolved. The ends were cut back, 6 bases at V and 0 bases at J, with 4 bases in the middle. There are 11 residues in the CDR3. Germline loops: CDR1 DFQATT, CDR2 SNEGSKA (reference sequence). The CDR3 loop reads CSAASTDTQYF. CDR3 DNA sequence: TGCAGTGCAGCTAGCACAGATACGCAGTATTTT.

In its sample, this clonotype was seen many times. CDR3 residues: CASGRTGDSPLHF. CDR3 DNA: TGTGCTAGTGGCCGGACAGGTGATTCACCCCTCCACTTT. The V call is TRBV12-5, the J call TRBJ1-6; the match to TRBD1 covers 7 bases. The ends lost 6 bases at V and 8 bases at J; junction bases unmatched: 4. The length of the CDR3 is 13 residues. Germline V lookup: CDR1 LGHNT, CDR2 FRNRAP.

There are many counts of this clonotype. CDR3 sequence (DNA): TGTGCCAGCAGCTTATCAATGTATCGCGCCAAAAACATTCAGTACTTC. Translated, it gives CASSLSMYRAKNIQYF. The rearrangement joins TRBV7-8 to TRBJ2-4; D remains unclear. The CDR3 runs 16 residues. Trimming removed 2 bases at V and 1 base at J, with 12 bases between. Germline loops: CDR1 SGHVS, CDR2 FQNEAQ.

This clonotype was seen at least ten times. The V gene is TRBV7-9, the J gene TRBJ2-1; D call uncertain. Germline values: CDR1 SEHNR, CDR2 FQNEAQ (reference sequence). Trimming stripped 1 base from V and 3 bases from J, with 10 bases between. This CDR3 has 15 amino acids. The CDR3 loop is CASSLGVGIYNEQFF. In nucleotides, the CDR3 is TGTGCCAGCAGCTTAGGCGTGGGTATCTACAATGAGCAGTTCTTC.

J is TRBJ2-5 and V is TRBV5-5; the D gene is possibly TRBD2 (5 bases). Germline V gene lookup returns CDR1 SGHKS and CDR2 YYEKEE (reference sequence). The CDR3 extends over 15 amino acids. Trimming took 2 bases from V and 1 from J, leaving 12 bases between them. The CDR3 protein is CASSLTGFSQETQYF. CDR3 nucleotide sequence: TGTGCCAGCAGCTTAACGGGGTTCTCCCAAGAGACCCAGTACTTC.

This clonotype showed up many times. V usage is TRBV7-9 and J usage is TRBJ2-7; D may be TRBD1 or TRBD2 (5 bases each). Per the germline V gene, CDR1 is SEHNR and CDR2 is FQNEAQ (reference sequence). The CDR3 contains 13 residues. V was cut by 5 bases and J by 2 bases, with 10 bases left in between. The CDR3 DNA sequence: TGTGCCAGCAGCCCCCGGGACCCCTACGAGCAGTACTTC. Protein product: CASSPRDPYEQYF.

The CDR3 spells CASSFGGLAAYNEQFF. The CDR3 DNA is TGTGCCAGCAGTTTTGGGGGACTAGCGGCCTACAATGAGCAGTTCTTC. This chain connects TRBV27 to TRBJ2-1, with 11 bases matching TRBD2. This CDR3 contains 16 residues. Germline V lookup: CDR1 MNHEY, CDR2 SMNVEV (reference sequence). The J segment lost 2 bases and the V segment lost 3 bases, leaving 3 bases of the junction unmatched.

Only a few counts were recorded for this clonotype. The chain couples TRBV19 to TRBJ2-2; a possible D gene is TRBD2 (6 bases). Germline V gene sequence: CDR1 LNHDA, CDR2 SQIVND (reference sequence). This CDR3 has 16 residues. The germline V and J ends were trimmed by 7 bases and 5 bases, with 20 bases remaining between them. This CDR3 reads CASTRAGTPGTGELFF. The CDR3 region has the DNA TGTGCCAGTACCCGGGCTGGGACTCCGGGGACCGGGGAGCTGTTTTTT.

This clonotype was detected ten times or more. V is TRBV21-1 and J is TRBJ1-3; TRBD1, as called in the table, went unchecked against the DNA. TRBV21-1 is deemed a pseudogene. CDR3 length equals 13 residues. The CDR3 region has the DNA TGTGCCAGCAGCAGAGCAGGGGGTTGCACCATATATTTT. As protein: CASSRAGGCTIYF.

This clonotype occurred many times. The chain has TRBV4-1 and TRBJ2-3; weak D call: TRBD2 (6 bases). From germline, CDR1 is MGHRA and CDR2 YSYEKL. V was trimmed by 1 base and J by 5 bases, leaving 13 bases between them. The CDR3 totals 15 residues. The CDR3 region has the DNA TGCGCCAGCAGCCAAGGTGGGACTTCACAAGATACGCAGTATTTT. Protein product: CASSQGGTSQDTQYF.

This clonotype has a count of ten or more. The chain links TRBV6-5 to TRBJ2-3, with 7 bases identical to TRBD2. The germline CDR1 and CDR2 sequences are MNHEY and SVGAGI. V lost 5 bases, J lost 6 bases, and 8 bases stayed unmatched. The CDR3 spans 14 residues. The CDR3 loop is CASSPGLTHDTQYF. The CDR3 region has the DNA TGTGCCAGCAGTCCGGGACTAACACACGATACGCAGTATTTT.

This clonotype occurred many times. DNA for the CDR3: TGCAGCGTTACCCAGGGGTCGGCTAATGAAAAACTGTTTTTT. It translates to CSVTQGSANEKLFF. The chain employs TRBV29-1 and TRBJ1-4; D may be TRBD1 (6 bases). The CDR3 is 14 amino acids. Deletions cut 5 bases from V and 3 bases from J, with 13 bases between. Germline V gene data show CDR1 as SQVTM and CDR2 as ANQGSEA.

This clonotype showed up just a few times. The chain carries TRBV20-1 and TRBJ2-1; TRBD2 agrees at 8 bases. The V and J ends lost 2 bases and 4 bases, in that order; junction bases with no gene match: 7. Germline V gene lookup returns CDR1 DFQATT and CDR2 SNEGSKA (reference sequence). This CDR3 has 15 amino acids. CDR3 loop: CSARSGGGRYNEQFF. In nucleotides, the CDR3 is TGCAGTGCTAGAAGCGGCGGGGGGAGGTACAATGAGCAGTTCTTC.

This chain's CDR3 is CASSYSTGYYGYTF. The CDR3 DNA is TGTGCCAGCAGTTACTCGACGGGGTACTATGGCTACACCTTC. The chain is built from TRBV6-2 or TRBV6-3 and TRBJ1-2, with D hard to call. The germline V gene has CDR1 MNHEY and CDR2 SVGEGT. Trimming took 0 bases from V and 3 from J, leaving 8 bases between them. CDR3 length: 14 amino acids.

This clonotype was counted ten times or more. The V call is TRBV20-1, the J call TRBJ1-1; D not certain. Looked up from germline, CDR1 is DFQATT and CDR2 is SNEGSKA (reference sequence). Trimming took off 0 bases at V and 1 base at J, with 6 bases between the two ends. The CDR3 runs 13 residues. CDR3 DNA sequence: TGCAGTGCTAGAGACACTACGAACACTGAAGCTTTCTTT. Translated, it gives CSARDTTNTEAFF.

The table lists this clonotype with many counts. CDR3 residues: CASSPAAGSYNEQFF. The DNA of the CDR3 is TGTGCCAGCAGCCCCGCCGCGGGGTCCTACAATGAGCAGTTCTTC. The V gene is TRBV7-6, the J gene TRBJ2-1; D perhaps matches TRBD2 (6 bases). Germline V gives CDR1 SGHVS, CDR2 FNYEAQ. V shed 5 bases and J shed 1 base, with 12 bases lying between them. This CDR3 spans 15 amino acids.

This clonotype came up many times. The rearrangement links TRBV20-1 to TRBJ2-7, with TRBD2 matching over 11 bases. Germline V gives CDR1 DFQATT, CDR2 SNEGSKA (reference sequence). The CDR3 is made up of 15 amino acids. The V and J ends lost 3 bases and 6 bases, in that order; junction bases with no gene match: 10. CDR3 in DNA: TGCAGTGCTAGGCGACTAGCGGGGCGGTATCTCGAGCAGTACGTC. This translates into CSARRLAGRYLEQYV.

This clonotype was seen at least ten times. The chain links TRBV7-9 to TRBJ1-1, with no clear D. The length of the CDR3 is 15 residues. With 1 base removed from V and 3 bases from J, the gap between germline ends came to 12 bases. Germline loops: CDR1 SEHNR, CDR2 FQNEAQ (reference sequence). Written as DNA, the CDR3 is TGTGCCAGCAGCTTAGGGGCACCAAAACACACTGAAGCTTTCTTT. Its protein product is CASSLGAPKHTEAFF.

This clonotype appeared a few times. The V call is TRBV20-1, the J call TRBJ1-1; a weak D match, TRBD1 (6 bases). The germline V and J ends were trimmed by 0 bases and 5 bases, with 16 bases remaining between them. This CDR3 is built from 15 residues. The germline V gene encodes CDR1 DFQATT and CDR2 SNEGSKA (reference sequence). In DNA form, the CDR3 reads TGCAGTGCTAGAGATCATGACACAGGGAGGACTGAAGCTTTCTTT. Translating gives CSARDHDTGRTEAFF.

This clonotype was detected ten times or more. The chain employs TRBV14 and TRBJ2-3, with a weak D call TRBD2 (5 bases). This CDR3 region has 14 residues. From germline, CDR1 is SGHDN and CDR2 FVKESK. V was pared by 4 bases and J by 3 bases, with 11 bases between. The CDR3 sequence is CASSPLAVTDTQYF. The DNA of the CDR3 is TGTGCCAGCAGCCCTCTAGCCGTAACAGATACGCAGTATTTT. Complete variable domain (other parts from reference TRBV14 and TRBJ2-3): EAGVTQFPSHSVIEKGQTVTLRCDPISGHDNLYWYRRVMGKEIKFLLHFVKESKQDESGMPNNRFLAERTGGTYSTLKVQPAELEDSGVYFCASSPLAVTDTQYFGPGTRLTVL.